This TCR beta chain was obtained from a study of blood T cell repertoires in COVID-19. On the study more broadly: Some COVID-19 samples were acute and others convalescent; all came from the United States, Italy and Spain.

V dropped 4 bases and J dropped 8 bases, with 20 bases sitting between them. The germline V gene has CDR1 KGHDR and CDR2 SFDVKD. The CDR3 runs 16 residues. As originally analysed: Amplification of reference gene primers was used by the study to estimate nucleated cell counts. Some clones are missing from TCRdb's copy, which holds only in-frame ones; the method was immunoSEQ multiplex PCR. D and trimming come from the DNA, and the V and J calls and clone size come from that table. This sample has some 200,000 clones, with just under 90% found just once. The chain recombines TRBV24-1 with TRBJ2-1; D perhaps matches TRBD1 (5 bases). Sequencing was carried out using peripheral blood. The clonotype was recovered from a man between 18 and 29 years old with active or convalescent COVID-19. CDR3 sequence (DNA): TGTGCCACCAGTGACCCAAGAGGATCAGGGCTCGATGAGCAGTTCTTC. It encodes CATSDPRGSGLDEQFF.